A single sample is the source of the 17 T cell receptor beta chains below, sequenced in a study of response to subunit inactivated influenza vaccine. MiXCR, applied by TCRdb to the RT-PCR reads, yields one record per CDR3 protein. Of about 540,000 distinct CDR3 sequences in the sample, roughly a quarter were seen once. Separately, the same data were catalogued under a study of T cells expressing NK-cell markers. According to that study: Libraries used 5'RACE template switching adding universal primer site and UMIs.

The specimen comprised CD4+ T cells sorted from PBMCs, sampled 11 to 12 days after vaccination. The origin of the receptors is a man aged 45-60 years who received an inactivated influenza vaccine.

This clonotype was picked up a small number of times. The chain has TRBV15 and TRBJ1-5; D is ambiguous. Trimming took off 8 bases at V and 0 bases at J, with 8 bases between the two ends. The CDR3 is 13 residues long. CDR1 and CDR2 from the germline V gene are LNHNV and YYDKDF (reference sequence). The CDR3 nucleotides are TGTGCCACCGGCCAAGTTAGCAATCAGCCCCAGCATTTT. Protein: CATGQVSNQPQHF.

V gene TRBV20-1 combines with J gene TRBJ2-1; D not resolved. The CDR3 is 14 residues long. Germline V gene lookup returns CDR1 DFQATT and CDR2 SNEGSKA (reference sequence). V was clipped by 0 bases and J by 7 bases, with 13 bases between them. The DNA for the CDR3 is TGCAGTGCTAGAGATTTTGTTACAGTTAATGAGCAGTTCTTC. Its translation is CSARDFVTVNEQFF.

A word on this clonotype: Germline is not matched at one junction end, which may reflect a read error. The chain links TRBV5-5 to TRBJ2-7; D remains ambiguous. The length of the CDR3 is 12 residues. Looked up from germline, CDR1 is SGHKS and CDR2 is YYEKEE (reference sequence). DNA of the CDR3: TGTGACAGCAGCTTGCTTGACTACGAGCAGTACTTC. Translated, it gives CDSSLLDYEQYF. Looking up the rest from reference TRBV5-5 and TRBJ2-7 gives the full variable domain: DAGVTQSPTHLIKTRGQQVTLRCSPISGHKSVSWYQQVLGQGPQFIFQYYEKEERGRGNFPDRFSARQFPNYSSELNVNALLLGDSALYLCDSSLLDYEQYFGPGTRLTVT.

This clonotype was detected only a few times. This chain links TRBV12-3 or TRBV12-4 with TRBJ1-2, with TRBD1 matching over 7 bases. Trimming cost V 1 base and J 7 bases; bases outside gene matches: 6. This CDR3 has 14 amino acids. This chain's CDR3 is CASSLGPGTAGYTF. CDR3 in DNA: TGTGCCAGCAGTTTAGGCCCCGGGACAGCTGGCTACACCTTC.

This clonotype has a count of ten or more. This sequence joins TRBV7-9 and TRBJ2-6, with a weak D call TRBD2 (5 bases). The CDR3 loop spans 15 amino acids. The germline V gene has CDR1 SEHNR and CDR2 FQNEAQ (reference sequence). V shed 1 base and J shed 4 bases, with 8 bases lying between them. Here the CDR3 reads CASSLDGLGANVLTF. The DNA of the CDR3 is TGTGCCAGCAGCTTAGACGGACTGGGGGCCAACGTCCTGACTTTC. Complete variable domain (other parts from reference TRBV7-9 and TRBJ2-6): DTGVSQNPRHKITKRGQNVTFRCDPISEHNRLYWYRQTLGQGPEFLTYFQNEAQLEKSRLLSDRFSAERPKGSFSTLEIQRTEQGDSAMYLCASSLDGLGANVLTFGAGSRLTVL.

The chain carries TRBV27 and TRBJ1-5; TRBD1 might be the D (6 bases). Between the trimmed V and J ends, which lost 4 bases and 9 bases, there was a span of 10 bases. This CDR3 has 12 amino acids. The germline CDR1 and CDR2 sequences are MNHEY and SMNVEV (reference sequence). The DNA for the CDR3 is TGTGCCAGCAGTTCAGAAGGGGGGCCCCAGCATTTT. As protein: CASSSEGGPQHF.

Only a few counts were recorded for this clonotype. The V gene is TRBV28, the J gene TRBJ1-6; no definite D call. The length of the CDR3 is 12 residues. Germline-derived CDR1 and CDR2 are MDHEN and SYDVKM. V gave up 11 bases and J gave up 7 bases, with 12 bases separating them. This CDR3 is CAARGGNSPLHF. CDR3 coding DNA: TGTGCCGCCCGAGGTGGAAATTCACCCCTCCACTTT.

The CDR3 DNA sequence: TGTGCCAGCTCACCAGGGACAGGGGGCGCTGGGGCCAACGTCCTGACTTTC. This encodes CASSPGTGGAGANVLTF. The chain recombines TRBV18 with TRBJ2-6, with 12 positions matching TRBD1. V lost 2 bases, J lost 2 bases, and 1 base stayed unmatched. There are 17 residues in the CDR3. Germline CDR1 reads KGHSH; CDR2 reads LQKENI.

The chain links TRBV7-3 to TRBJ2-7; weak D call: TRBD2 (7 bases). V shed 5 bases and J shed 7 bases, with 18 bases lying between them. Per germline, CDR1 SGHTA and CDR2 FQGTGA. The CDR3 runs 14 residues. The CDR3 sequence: CASSQEGGDVEQYF. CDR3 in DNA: TGTGCCAGCAGCCAGGAAGGGGGGGATGTGGAGCAGTACTTC.

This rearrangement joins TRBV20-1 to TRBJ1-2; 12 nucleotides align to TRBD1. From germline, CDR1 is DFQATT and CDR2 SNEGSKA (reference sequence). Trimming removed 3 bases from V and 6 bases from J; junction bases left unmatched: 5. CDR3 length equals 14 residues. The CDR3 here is CSARMGTGGNGYTF. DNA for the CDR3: TGCAGTGCTAGGATGGGGACAGGGGGCAATGGCTACACCTTC.

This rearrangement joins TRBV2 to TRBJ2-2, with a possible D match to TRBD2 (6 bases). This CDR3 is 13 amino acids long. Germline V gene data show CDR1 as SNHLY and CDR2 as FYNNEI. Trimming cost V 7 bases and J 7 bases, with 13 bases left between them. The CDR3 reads CASTAGLGGELFF. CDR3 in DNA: TGTGCCAGCACGGCGGGATTGGGCGGGGAGCTGTTTTTT.

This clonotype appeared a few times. CDR3 in amino acids: CASTDGYTEAFF. For the CDR3, the DNA is TGCGCCAGCACAGACGGGTACACTGAAGCTTTCTTT. This chain connects TRBV5-1 to TRBJ1-1; D gene unclear. V lost 6 bases to trimming and J lost 3 bases, with 9 bases between them. This CDR3 is built from 12 residues. Germline loops: CDR1 SGHRS, CDR2 YFSETQ.

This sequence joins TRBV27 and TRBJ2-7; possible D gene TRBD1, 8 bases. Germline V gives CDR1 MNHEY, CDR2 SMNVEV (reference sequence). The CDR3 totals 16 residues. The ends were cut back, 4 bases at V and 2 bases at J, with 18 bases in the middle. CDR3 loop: CASSSEQGGPPYEQYF. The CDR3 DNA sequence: TGTGCCAGCAGTTCCGAACAGGGGGGGCCCCCCTACGAGCAGTACTTC.

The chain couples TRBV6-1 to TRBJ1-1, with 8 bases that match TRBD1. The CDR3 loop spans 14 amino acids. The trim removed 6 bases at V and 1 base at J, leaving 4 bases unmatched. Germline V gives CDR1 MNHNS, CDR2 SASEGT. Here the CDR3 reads CASSHRGGNTEAFF. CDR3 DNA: TGTGCCAGCAGCCACAGGGGGGGGAACACTGAAGCTTTCTTT.

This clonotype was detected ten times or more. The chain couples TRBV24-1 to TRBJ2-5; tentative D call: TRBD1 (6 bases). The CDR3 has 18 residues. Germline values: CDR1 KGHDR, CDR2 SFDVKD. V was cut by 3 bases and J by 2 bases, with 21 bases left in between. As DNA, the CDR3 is TGTGCCACCAGTGATCCCCGGGACAACTTTGGAGGACAAGAGACCCAGTACTTC. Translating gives CATSDPRDNFGGQETQYF.

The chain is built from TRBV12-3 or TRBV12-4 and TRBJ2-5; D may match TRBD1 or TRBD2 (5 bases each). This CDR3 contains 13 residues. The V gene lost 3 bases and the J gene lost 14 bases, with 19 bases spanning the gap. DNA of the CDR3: TGTGCCAGCAGTTTGGGACCAGTTAGCCCCCCTTACTTC. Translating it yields CASSLGPVSPPYF.

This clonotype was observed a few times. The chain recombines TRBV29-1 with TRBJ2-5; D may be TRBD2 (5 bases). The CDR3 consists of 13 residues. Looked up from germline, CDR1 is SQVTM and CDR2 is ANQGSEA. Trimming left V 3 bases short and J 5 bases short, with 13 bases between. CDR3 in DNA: TGCAGCGTTGAGGGTAGCCCGGGGGAGACCCAGTACTTC. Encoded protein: CSVEGSPGETQYF.